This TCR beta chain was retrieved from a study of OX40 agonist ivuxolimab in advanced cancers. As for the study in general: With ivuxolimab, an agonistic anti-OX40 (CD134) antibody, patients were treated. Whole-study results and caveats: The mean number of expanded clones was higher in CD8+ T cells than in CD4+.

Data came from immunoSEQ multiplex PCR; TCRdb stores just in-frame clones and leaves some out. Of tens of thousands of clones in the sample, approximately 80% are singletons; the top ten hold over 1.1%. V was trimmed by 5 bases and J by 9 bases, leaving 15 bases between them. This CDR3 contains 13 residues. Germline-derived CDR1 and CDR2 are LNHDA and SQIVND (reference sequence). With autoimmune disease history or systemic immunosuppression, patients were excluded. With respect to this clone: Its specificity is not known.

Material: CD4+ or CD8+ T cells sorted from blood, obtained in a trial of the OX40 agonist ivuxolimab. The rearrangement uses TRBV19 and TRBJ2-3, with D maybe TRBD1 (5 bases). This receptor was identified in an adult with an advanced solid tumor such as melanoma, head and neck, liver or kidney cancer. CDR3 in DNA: TGTGCCAGTAGTGGTGACAGTCCAGGGACGCAGTATTTT. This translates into CASSGDSPGTQYF. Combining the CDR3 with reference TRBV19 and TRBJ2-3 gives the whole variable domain DGGITQSPKYLFRKEGQNVTLSCEQNLNHDAMYWYRQDPGQGLRLIYYSQIVNDFQKGDIAEGYSVSREKKESFPLTVTSAQKNPTAFYLCASSGDSPGTQYFGPGTRLTVL.